The entry below gives a single T cell receptor (beta chain) sequence along with its context. The data originate from a study of blood T cell repertoires in COVID-19. Sequencing used immunoSEQ multiplex PCR; TCRdb keeps in-frame clones, though not all of them. The sample includes about 130,000 clones, roughly 80% of them seen just once. Germline CDR1 reads SGDLS; CDR2 reads YYNGEE. The CDR3 extends over 15 amino acids. V was clipped by 0 bases and J by 0 bases, with 9 bases between them. Sequences were obtained from PBMCs or T cells enriched from blood (not recorded which). The TCR was taken from a man under 40 who had recovered from COVID-19. The chain uses TRBV9 and TRBJ1-2; D is unclear. CDR3 loop: CASSVAGWSNYGYTF. CDR3 nucleotides: TGTGCCAGCAGCGTAGCGGGGTGGTCTAACTATGGCTACACCTTC.